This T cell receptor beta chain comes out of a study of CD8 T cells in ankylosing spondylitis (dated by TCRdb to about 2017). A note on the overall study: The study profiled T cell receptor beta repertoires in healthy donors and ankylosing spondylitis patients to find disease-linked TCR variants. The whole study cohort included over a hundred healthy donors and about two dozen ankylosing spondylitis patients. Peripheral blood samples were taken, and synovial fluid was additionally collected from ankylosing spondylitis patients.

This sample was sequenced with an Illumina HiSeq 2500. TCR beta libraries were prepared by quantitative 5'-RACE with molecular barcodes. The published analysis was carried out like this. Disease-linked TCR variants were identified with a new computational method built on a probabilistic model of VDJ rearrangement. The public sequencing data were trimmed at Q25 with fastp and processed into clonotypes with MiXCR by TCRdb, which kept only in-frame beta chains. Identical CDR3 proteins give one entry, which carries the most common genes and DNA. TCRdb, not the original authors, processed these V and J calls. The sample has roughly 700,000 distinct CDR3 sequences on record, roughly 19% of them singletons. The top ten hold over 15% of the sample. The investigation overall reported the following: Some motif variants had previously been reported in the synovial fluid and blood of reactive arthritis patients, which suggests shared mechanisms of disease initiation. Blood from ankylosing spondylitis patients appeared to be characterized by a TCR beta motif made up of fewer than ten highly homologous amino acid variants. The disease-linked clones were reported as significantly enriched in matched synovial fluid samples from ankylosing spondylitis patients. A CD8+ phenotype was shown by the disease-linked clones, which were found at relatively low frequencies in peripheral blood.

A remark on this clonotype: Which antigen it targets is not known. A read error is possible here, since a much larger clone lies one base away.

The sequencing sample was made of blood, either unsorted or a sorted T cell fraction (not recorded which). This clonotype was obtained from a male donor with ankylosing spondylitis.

The nucleotide sequence is TGTGCCAGCTGTTTCCCAGGGCTCTCCTACGAGCAGTACTTC. This encodes CASCFPGLSYEQYF. The rearrangement joined TRBV28 to TRBJ2-7; TRBD1 could be the D gene, as 5 bases match. There are 14 amino acids in the CDR3, from cysteine to phenylalanine inclusive. Only the CDR3 part of the read is kept: 42 bases, read in frame from the first base. CDR1 and CDR2, looked up from the germline V gene, are MDHEN and SYDVKM.